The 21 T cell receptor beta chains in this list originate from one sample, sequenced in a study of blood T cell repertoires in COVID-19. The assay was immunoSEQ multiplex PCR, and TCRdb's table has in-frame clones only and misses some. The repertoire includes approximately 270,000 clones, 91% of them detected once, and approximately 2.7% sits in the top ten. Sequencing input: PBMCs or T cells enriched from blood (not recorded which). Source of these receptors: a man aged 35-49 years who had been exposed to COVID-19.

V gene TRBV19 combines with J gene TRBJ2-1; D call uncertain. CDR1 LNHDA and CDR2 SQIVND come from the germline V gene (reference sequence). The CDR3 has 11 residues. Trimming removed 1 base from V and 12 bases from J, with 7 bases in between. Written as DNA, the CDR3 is TGTGCCAGTAGTATAGGAGAGAGGCAGTTCTTC. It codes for CASSIGERQFF.

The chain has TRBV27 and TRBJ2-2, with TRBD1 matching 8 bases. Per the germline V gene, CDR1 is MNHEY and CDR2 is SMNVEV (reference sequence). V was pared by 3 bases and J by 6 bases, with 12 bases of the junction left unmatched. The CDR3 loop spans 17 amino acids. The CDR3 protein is CASSFPRQGRFSGELFF. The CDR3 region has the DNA TGTGCCAGCAGTTTCCCTCGACAGGGGAGGTTTTCCGGGGAGCTGTTTTTT.

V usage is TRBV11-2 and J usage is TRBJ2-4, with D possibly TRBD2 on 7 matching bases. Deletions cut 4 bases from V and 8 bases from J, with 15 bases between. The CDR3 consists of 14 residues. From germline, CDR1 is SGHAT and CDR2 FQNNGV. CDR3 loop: CASSSREGGDIQYF. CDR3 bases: TGTGCCAGCAGCTCTCGCGAAGGGGGGGACATTCAGTACTTC.

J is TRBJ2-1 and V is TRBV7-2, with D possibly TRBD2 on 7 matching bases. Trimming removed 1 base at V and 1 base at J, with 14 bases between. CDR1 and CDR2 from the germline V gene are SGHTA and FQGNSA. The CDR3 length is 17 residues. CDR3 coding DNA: TGTGCCAGCAGCTTAGTTCGGGGGGCAATATCCTACAATGAGCAGTTCTTC. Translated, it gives CASSLVRGAISYNEQFF.

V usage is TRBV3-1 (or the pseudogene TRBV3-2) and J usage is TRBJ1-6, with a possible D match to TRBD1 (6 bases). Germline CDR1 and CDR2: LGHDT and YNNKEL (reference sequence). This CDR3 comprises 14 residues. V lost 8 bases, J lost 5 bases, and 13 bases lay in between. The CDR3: CASGWTDNNSPLHF. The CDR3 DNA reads TGTGCCAGCGGATGGACAGACAATAATTCACCCCTCCACTTT.

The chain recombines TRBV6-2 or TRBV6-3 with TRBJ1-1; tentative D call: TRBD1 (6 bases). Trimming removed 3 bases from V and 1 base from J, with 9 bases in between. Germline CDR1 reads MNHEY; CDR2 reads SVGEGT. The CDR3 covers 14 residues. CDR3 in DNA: TGTGCCAGCAGTTATTGGACAGAGAACACTGAAGCTTTCTTT. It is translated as CASSYWTENTEAFF.

The CDR3 DNA sequence: TGTGCCAGCATTTCGGCGGGATCTTCGCATGGCTACACCTTC. This translates into CASISAGSSHGYTF. The chain joins TRBV28 to TRBJ1-2, with D unresolved. Trimming removed 7 bases at V and 6 bases at J, with 18 bases between. The V gene's germline CDR1 is MDHEN and CDR2 SYDVKM. This CDR3 spans 14 amino acids.

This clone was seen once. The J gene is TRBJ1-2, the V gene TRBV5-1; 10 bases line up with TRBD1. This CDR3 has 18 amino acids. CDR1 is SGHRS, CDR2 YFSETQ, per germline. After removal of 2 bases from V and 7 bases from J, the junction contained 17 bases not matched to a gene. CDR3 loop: CASSLDPLQPGTGAGYTF. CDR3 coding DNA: TGCGCCAGCAGCTTAGATCCACTTCAGCCCGGGACAGGGGCTGGCTACACCTTC.

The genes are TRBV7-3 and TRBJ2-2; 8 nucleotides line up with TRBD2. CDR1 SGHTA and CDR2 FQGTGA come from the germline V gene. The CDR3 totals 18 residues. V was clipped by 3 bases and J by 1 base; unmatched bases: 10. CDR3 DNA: TGTGCCAGCAGCTTGTTTATCCCGACTAGCGTGAACACCGGGGAGCTGTTTTTT. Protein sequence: CASSLFIPTSVNTGELFF.

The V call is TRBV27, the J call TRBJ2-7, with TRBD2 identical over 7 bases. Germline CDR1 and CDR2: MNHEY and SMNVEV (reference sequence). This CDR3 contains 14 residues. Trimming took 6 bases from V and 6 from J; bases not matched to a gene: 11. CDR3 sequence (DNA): TGTGCCAGCAGCTCTAGCGGAGTCCCTCGCGAGCAGTACTTC. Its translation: CASSSSGVPREQYF.

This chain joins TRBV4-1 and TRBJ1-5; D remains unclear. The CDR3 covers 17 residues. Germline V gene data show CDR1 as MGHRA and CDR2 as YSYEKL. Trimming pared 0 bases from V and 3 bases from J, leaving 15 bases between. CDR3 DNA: TGCGCCAGCAGCCAAGATCTAGCGGGAGGGATCAATCAGCCCCAGCATTTT. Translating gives CASSQDLAGGINQPQHF.

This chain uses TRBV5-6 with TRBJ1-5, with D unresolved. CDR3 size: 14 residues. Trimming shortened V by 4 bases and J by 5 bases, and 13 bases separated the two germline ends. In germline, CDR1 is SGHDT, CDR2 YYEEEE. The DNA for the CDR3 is TGTGCCAGCAGCCAAGCGGGGATCCATCAGCCCCAGCATTTT. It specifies CASSQAGIHQPQHF. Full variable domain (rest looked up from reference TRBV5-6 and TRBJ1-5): DAGVTQSPTHLIKTRGQQVTLRCSPKSGHDTVSWYQQALGQGPQFIFQYYEEEERQRGNFPDRFSGHQFPNYSSELNVNALLLGDSALYLCASSQAGIHQPQHFGDGTRLSIL.

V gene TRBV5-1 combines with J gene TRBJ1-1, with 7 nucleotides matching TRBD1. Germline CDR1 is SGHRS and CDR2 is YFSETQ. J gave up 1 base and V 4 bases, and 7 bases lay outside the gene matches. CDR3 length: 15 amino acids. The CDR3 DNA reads TGCGCCAGCAGCGGATACCGGGACAGGAACACTGAAGCTTTCTTT. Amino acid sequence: CASSGYRDRNTEAFF. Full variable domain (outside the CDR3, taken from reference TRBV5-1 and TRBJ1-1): KAGVTQTPRYLIKTRGQQVTLSCSPISGHRSVSWYQQTPGQGLQFLFEYFSETQRNKGNFPGRFSGRQFSNSRSEMNVSTLELGDSALYLCASSGYRDRNTEAFFGQGTRLTVV.

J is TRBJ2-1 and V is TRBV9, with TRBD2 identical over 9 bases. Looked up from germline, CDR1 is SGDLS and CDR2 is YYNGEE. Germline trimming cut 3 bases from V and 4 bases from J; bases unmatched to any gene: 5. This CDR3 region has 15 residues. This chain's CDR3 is CASSASGLAYNEQFF. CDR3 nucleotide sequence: TGTGCCAGCAGCGCTTCGGGACTAGCATACAATGAGCAGTTCTTC. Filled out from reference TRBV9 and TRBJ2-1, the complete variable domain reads DSGVTQTPKHLITATGQRVTLRCSPRSGDLSVYWYQQSLDQGLQFLIQYYNGEERAKGNILERFSAQQFPDLHSELNLSSLELGDSALYFCASSASGLAYNEQFFGPGTRLTVL.

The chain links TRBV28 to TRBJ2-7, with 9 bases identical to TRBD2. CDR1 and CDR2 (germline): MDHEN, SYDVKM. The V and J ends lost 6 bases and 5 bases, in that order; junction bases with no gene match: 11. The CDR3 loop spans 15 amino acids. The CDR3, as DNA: TGTGCCAGCAGGGCACACGGGACTAGCATCAACGAGCAGTACTTC. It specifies CASRAHGTSINEQYF.

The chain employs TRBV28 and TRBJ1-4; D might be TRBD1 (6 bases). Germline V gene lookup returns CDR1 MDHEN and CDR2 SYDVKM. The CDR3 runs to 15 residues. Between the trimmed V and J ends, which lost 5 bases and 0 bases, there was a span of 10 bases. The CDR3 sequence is CASSTRTATNEKLFF. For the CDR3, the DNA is TGTGCCAGCAGTACAAGGACAGCAACTAATGAAAAACTGTTTTTT. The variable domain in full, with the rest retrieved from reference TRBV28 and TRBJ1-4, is DVKVTQSSRYLVKRTGEKVFLECVQDMDHENMFWYRQDPGLGLRLIYFSYDVKMKEKGDIPEGYSVSREKKERFSLILESASTNQTSMYLCASSTRTATNEKLFFGSGTQLSVL.

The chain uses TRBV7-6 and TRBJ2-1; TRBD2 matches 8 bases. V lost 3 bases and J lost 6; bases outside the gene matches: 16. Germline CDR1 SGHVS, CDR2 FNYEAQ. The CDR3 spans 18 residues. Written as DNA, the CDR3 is TGTGCCAGCAGCTTTGGGATTAGCGGGGCAAACCAGGGCAATGAGCAGTTCTTC. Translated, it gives CASSFGISGANQGNEQFF.

DNA of the CDR3: TGTGCCAGCAGTACCCAACTCAGGGGCTATGGCTACACCTTC. Encoded protein: CASSTQLRGYGYTF. V usage is TRBV25-1 and J usage is TRBJ1-2, with D perhaps TRBD1 (6 bases). V dropped 5 bases and J dropped 4 bases, with 14 bases sitting between them. CDR1 and CDR2 from the germline V gene are MGHDK and SYGVNS. The length of the CDR3 is 14 residues.

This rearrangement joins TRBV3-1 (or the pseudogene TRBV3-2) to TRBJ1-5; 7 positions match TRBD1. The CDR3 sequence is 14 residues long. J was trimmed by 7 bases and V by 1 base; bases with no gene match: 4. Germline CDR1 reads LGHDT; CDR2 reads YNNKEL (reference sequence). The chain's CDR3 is CASSQATGEQPQHF. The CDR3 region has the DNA TGTGCCAGCAGCCAAGCTACAGGGGAACAGCCCCAGCATTTT.

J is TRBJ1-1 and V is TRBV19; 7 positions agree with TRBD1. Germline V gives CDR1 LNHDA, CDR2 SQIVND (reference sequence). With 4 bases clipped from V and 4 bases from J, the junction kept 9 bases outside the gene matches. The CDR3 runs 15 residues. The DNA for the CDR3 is TGTGCCAGTAGTAGGGATACAGGGGCAATCACTGAAGCTTTCTTT. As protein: CASSRDTGAITEAFF.

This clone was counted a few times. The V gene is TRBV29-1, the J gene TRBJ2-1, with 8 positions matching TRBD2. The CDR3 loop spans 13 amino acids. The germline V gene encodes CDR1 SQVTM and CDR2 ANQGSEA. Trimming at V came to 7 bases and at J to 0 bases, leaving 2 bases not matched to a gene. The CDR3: CSGGRSSYNEQFF. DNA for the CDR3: TGCAGCGGCGGGAGGAGCTCCTACAATGAGCAGTTCTTC.